What follows describes a single TCR beta chain. The antigen remains unidentified. The sample comes from a study of blood T cells in healthy people across ages. The study's findings and limits: In older individuals, TCR beta diversity per million T cells was lower, falling roughly linearly with age. Both higher diversity and more naive CD4+ cells marked long-lived donors when set against aged donors.

Total RNA was extracted at no less than 5 micrograms per sample. Germline-derived CDR1 and CDR2 are SEHNR and FQNEAQ (reference sequence). The CDR3 spans 14 residues. Trimming left V 5 bases short and J 7 bases short, with 14 bases between. It was with a sample-barcoded 5' primer and a J-beta primer mix that a second PCR of roughly 7 to 12 cycles was run. Every cDNA molecule bore a tag from a template-switch adaptor containing 12 random nucleotides. One entry per CDR3 protein, called by TCRdb with MiXCR from the 5' RACE reads. The sample carries some 1.5 million distinct CDR3 sequences, roughly 28% recorded once.

This TCR was sampled from a woman younger than 45 in good health. The V gene is TRBV7-9, the J gene TRBJ1-4, with TRBD1 as a possible D gene (5 bases). Sequenced material: blood. The CDR3 coding sequence is TGTGCCAGCAGCCCCTCGGGGGGGGGTGAAAAACTGTTTTTT. Its translation: CASSPSGGGEKLFF.